A single sample gave rise to the 20 T cell receptor beta chains below, sequenced in a study of early T cells in non-severe SARS-CoV-2 infection. In TCRdb, the 5' RACE reads were re-called with MiXCR into one record per CDR3 protein. The sample yields about 80,000 distinct CDR3 sequences, 5% seen once. The input for sequencing was whole blood, taken at baseline. These receptors all come from an adult who was a healthcare worker with PCR-confirmed SARS-CoV-2 infection or an uninfected control (not recorded which).

There are a few counts of this clonotype. The V call is TRBV4-1, the J call TRBJ2-5; 10 bases map to TRBD2. The CDR3 is 15 amino acids. Trimming at V came to 7 bases and at J to 5 bases, leaving 10 bases not matched to a gene. Germline V gene lookup returns CDR1 MGHRA and CDR2 YSYEKL. CDR3 DNA sequence: TGCGCCAGCACCCTCTCCCTAGCGGGAGCTGAGACCCAGTACTTC. It is translated as CASTLSLAGAETQYF.

V usage is TRBV20-1 and J usage is TRBJ1-4, with 9 bases lining up with TRBD1. CDR3 length: 12 amino acids. With 6 bases clipped from V and 7 bases from J, the junction kept 3 bases outside the gene matches. Germline V gene data show CDR1 as DFQATT and CDR2 as SNEGSKA (reference sequence). The DNA for the CDR3 is TGCAGTGCGAACAGGGGGCTTGAAAAACTGTTTTTT. It codes for CSANRGLEKLFF.

J is TRBJ2-5 and V is TRBV20-1; the match to TRBD2 covers 10 bases. With 1 base clipped from V and 2 bases from J, the junction kept 1 base outside the gene matches. There are 14 residues in the CDR3. Germline assignment: CDR1 DFQATT and CDR2 SNEGSKA (reference sequence). In DNA form, the CDR3 reads TGCAGTGCTAGAGCAGCGGGAGGGCAAGAGACCCAGTACTTC. This codes for CSARAAGGQETQYF.

This clonotype occurred many times. V and J are TRBV30 and TRBJ2-1; weak D call: TRBD1 (5 bases). Germline V gene lookup returns CDR1 GTSNPN and CDR2 SVGIG (reference sequence). The V and J ends lost 0 bases and 2 bases respectively, with 17 bases between them. This CDR3 contains 17 residues. The CDR3: CAWSVQAGRRPYNEQFF. As DNA, the CDR3 is TGTGCCTGGAGTGTACAGGCAGGTCGACGACCCTACAATGAGCAGTTCTTC.

V gene TRBV30 combines with J gene TRBJ2-7, with a weak D call TRBD1 (5 bases). The CDR3 spans 13 residues. The V gene lost 4 bases and the J gene lost 0 bases, with 10 bases spanning the gap. Germline CDR1 GTSNPN, CDR2 SVGIG (reference sequence). CDR3 sequence (DNA): TGTGCCTGGACTCAGGGTCCCTCCTACGAGCAGTACTTC. Translation gives CAWTQGPSYEQYF.

This clonotype was seen a handful of times. The junction shows a germline mismatch at one end, possibly a read error. The chain has TRBV11-2 and TRBJ1-1; D not resolved. The CDR3 has 14 amino acids. CDR1 SGHAT and CDR2 FQNNGV come from the germline V gene. In DNA, the CDR3 is TGTGCCAGCAGCTTATACCGGACGGGCAGTGAAGTTTTCTTT. It specifies CASSLYRTGSEVFF.

This clonotype was recorded at least ten times. The rearrangement links TRBV10-1 to TRBJ2-1; 13 nucleotides match TRBD2. V was pared by 6 bases and J by 9 bases, with 5 bases of the junction left unmatched. The CDR3 loop spans 14 amino acids. Germline V gene sequence: CDR1 WNHNN, CDR2 SYGVQD (reference sequence). CDR3 sequence (DNA): TGCGCCAGCAGGTCGACTAGCGGGAGGTCTGAGCAGTTCTTC. This gives the protein CASRSTSGRSEQFF.

This clonotype was seen ten or more times. The V gene is TRBV12-3 or TRBV12-4, the J gene TRBJ2-7; unclear D gene. CDR3 length equals 13 residues. V lost 3 bases and J lost 0, with 6 bases in between. CDR3 region: CASSFRDSYEQYF. In DNA, the CDR3 is TGTGCCAGCAGTTTCCGAGACTCCTACGAGCAGTACTTC.

This sequence joins TRBV18 and TRBJ2-7, with 10 bases aligning to TRBD2. Losses at the gene ends were 6 bases for V and 4 bases for J; bases not matched to a gene: 9. The germline CDR1 and CDR2 sequences are KGHSH and LQKENI. The CDR3 covers 15 residues. The CDR3 loop is CASSASGSLGYEQYF. Here the CDR3 DNA reads TGTGCCAGCTCCGCTAGCGGGAGTTTAGGTTACGAGCAGTACTTC.

This clonotype was seen a handful of times. The J gene is TRBJ2-7, the V gene TRBV20-1; 10 nucleotides match TRBD1. V lost 6 bases to trimming and J lost 2 bases; unmatched junction nucleotides: 19. The CDR3 covers 18 residues. Germline V gene sequence: CDR1 DFQATT, CDR2 SNEGSKA (reference sequence). The CDR3 DNA reads as TGCAGTGCCCCCCTTCGGGACAGGGGACTCCATCTTACCTACGAGCAGTACTTC. This codes for CSAPLRDRGLHLTYEQYF.

The rearrangement joins TRBV7-9 to TRBJ2-6; 7 bases match TRBD1. Germline CDR1 is SEHNR and CDR2 is FQNEAQ (reference sequence). CDR3 length: 19 residues. V lost 5 bases, J lost 0 bases, and 13 bases stayed unmatched. The CDR3 reads CASSLTGNSLPSGANVLTF. CDR3 DNA sequence: TGTGCCAGCAGCCTGACAGGGAATAGCTTGCCCTCTGGGGCCAACGTCCTGACTTTC.

The chain links TRBV6-5 to TRBJ1-1; TRBD1 matches at 9 bases. The CDR3 spans 13 residues. The V gene's germline CDR1 is MNHEY and CDR2 SVGAGI. V trimming: 8 bases; J trimming: 3 bases; junction bases outside the gene matches: 4. The CDR3 sequence: CASGQGLYTEAFF. CDR3 coding DNA: TGTGCCAGCGGACAGGGGTTGTACACTGAAGCTTTCTTT.

The table lists this clonotype with many counts. This rearrangement joins TRBV18 to TRBJ2-7; no clear D gene. Germline assignment: CDR1 KGHSH and CDR2 LQKENI. The CDR3 length is 12 residues. V was shortened by 6 bases and J by 3 bases, with 9 bases between the two germline ends. The chain's CDR3 is CASSMGNYEQYF. The CDR3 bases are TGTGCCAGCTCTATGGGAAACTACGAGCAGTACTTC. Full variable domain (remainder filled in from reference TRBV18 and TRBJ2-7): NAGVMQNPRHLVRRRGQEARLRCSPMKGHSHVYWYRQLPEEGLKFMVYLQKENIIDESGMPKERFSAEFPKEGPSILRIQQVVRGDSAAYFCASSMGNYEQYFGPGTRLTVT.

The sample holds a few counts of this clonotype. DNA for the CDR3: TGCGCCAGCAGCTACGGAACAGGCGGCGCCTCCTACGAGCAGTACTTC. Its protein product is CASSYGTGGASYEQYF. The chain combines TRBV4-1 with TRBJ2-7; D perhaps matches TRBD1 (5 bases). V lost 5 bases, J lost 0 bases, and 17 bases lay in between. The CDR3 has 16 amino acids. The germline gives CDR1 MGHRA, CDR2 YSYEKL.

The table lists this clonotype with many counts. The chain links TRBV10-3 to TRBJ2-1, with D unclear. Germline CDR1 and CDR2: ENHRY and SYGVKD. The CDR3 has 12 residues. V gave up 5 bases and J gave up 5 bases, with 7 bases separating them. The CDR3 coding sequence is TGTGCCATCAGTCCCAAGGACAATGAGCAGTTCTTC. Its translation: CAISPKDNEQFF.

The chain links TRBV7-9 to TRBJ2-7, with 12 positions matching TRBD2. Trimming cost V 5 bases and J 4 bases; bases outside gene matches: 9. The germline V gene has CDR1 SEHNR and CDR2 FQNEAQ (reference sequence). CDR3 length: 16 amino acids. Here the CDR3 reads CASSPLAGGPLYEQYF. CDR3 nucleotide sequence: TGTGCCAGCAGCCCTCTAGCGGGAGGGCCCCTTTACGAGCAGTACTTC. Looking up the rest from reference TRBV7-9 and TRBJ2-7 gives the full variable domain: DTGVSQNPRHKITKRGQNVTFRCDPISEHNRLYWYRQTLGQGPEFLTYFQNEAQLEKSRLLSDRFSAERPKGSFSTLEIQRTEQGDSAMYLCASSPLAGGPLYEQYFGPGTRLTVT.

This clonotype was observed many times. This chain uses TRBV28 with TRBJ1-5; D call uncertain. The CDR3 totals 14 residues. Germline V gene lookup returns CDR1 MDHEN and CDR2 SYDVKM. The V end was cut by 11 bases, the J end by 2 bases, with 16 bases between. CDR3 nucleotides: TGTGCCGGTCAAGGTGGTGTGGGCAATCAGCCCCAGCATTTT. This gives the protein CAGQGGVGNQPQHF.

This clonotype was recorded many times. The gene calls are TRBV27 and TRBJ1-2; D gene ambiguous. The CDR3 covers 13 residues. Germline assignment: CDR1 MNHEY and CDR2 SMNVEV (reference sequence). The V end lost 1 base, the J end lost 7 bases, and 10 bases lay between the germline ends. CDR3 sequence reads: CASSLWGSSGYTF. DNA for the CDR3: TGTGCCAGCAGTTTATGGGGTAGTAGTGGCTACACCTTC.

This clonotype appeared many times. The J gene is TRBJ2-1, the V gene TRBV6-5; 8 bases align to TRBD2. Germline values: CDR1 MNHEY, CDR2 SVGAGI. V lost 5 bases to trimming and J lost 6 bases; unmatched junction nucleotides: 9. This CDR3 has 15 residues. CDR3 protein: CASSTTGTRGNEQFF. CDR3 bases: TGTGCCAGCAGTACCACCGGGACTAGAGGCAATGAGCAGTTCTTC.

At least ten counts were recorded for this clonotype. This chain joins TRBV7-8 and TRBJ2-3; 11 bases match TRBD2. Germline assignment: CDR1 SGHVS and CDR2 FQNEAQ. This CDR3 is 18 amino acids long. The V gene end was trimmed by 4 bases and the J gene end by 4 bases; junction bases not matched to a gene: 13. This chain's CDR3 is CASSSQPQLAGEADTQYF. CDR3 DNA sequence: TGTGCCAGCAGCTCCCAACCCCAACTAGCGGGAGAGGCAGATACGCAGTATTTT.